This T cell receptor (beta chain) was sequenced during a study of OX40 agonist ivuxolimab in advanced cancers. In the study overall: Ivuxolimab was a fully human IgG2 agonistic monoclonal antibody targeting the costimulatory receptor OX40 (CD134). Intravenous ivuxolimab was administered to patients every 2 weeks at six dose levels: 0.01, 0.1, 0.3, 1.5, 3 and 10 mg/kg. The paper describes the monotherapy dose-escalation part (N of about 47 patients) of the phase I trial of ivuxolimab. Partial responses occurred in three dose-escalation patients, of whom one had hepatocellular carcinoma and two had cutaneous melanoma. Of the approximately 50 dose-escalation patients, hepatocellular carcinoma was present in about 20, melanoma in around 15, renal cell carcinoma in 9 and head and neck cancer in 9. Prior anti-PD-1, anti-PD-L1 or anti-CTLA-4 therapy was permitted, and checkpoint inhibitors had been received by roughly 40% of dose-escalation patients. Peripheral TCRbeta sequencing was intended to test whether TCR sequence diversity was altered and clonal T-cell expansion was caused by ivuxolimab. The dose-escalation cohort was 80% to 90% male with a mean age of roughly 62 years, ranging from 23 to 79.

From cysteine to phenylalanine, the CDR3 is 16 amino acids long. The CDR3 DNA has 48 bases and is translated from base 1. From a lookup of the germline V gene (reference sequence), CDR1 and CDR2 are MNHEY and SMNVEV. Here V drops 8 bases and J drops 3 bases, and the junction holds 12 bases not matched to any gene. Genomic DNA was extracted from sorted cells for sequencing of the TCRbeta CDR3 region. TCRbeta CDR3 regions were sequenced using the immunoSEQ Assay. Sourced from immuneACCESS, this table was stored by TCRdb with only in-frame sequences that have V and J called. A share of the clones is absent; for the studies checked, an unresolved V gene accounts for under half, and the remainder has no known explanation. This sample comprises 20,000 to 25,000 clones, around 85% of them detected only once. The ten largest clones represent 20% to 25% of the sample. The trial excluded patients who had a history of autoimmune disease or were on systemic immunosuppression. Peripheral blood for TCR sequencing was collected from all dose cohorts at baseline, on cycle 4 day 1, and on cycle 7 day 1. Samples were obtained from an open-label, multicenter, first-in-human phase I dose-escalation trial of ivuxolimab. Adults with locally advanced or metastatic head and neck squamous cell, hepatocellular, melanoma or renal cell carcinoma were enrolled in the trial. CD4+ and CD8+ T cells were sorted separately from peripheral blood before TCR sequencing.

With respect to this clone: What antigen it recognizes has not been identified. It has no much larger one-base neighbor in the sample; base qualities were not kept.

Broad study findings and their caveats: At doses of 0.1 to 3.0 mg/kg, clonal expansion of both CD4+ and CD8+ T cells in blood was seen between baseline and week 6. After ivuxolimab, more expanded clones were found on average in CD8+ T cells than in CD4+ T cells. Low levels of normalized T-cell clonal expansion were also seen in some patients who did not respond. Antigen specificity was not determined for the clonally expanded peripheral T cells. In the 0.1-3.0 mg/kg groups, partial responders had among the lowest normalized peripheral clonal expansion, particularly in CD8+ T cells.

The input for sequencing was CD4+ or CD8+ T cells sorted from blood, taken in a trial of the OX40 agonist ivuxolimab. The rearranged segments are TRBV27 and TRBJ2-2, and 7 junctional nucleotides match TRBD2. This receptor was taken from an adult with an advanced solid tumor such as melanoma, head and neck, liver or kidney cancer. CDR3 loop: CASLPEPGGDTGELFF. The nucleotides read TGTGCCAGCCTCCCCGAGCCGGGAGGAGACACCGGGGAGCTGTTTTTT.